This T cell receptor (beta chain) was identified during a study of Ad26.COV2.S vaccination and SARS-CoV-2 variants. The wider study: A COV1001 Ad26.COV2.S trial-arm participant provided the sample.

This sample's treatment: roughly 20 received Ad26.COV2.S at low or high dose, single or two shots; a few received placebo; per-sample allocation not given. Each sample was drawn 63 days after the first injection (of vaccine or placebo). Immunization relied on an Ad26 vector, which expressed Wuhan-strain SARS-CoV-2 spike. Study observations and caveats: The TCR breadth and depth analyses may have understated or missed part of the total T cell responses. CD8+ and CD4+ T cells specific for spike reportedly responded with substantial breadth after vaccination.

Assay: immunoSEQ multiplex PCR; the TCRdb copy retains only in-frame clones and omits some. This repertoire shows under 500,000 clones, 80% to 95% found once; its top ten account for about 1.6%. Concerning this clone: The target antigen is unknown.

Germline-derived CDR1 and CDR2 are SGDLS and YYNGEE. CDR3 length equals 18 residues. V shed 4 bases, J shed 3 bases, and the junction held 16 bases outside the gene matches. This sequence joins TRBV9 and TRBJ2-5; TRBD2 matches 9 bases. This TCR came from a person between 18 and 65 years old who received the Ad26.COV2.S COVID-19 vaccine or a placebo. Sample: peripheral blood, taken in a trial of Ad26.COV2.S vaccine versus placebo. The CDR3 sequence is CASSLSGGPAGAEETQYF. The CDR3 DNA reads TGTGCCAGCAGCCTCAGCGGGGGGCCAGCCGGTGCGGAAGAGACCCAGTACTTC. Based on the CDR3 plus reference TRBV9 and TRBJ2-5, the full variable domain is DSGVTQTPKHLITATGQRVTLRCSPRSGDLSVYWYQQSLDQGLQFLIQYYNGEERAKGNILERFSAQQFPDLHSELNLSSLELGDSALYFCASSLSGGPAGAEETQYFGPGTRLLVL.